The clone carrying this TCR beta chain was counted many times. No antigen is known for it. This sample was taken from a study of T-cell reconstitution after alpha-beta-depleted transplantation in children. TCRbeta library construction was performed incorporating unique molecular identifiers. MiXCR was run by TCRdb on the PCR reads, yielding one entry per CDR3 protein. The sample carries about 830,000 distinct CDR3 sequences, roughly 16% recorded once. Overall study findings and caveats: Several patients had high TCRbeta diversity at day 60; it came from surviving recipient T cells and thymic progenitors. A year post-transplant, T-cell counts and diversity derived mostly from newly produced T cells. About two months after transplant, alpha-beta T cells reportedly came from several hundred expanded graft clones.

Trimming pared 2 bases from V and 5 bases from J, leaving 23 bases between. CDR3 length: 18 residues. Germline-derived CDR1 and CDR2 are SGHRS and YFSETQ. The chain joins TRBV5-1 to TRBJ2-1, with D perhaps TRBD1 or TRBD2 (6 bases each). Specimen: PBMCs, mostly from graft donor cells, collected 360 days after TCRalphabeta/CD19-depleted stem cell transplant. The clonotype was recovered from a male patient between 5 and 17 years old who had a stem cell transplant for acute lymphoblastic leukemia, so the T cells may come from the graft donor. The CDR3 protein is CASSFSTRGDRGNNEQFF. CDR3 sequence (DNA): TGCGCCAGCAGCTTTTCCACTAGGGGGGACCGAGGTAACAATGAGCAGTTCTTC. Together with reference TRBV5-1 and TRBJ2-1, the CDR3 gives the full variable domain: KAGVTQTPRYLIKTRGQQVTLSCSPISGHRSVSWYQQTPGQGLQFLFEYFSETQRNKGNFPGRFSGRQFSNSRSEMNVSTLELGDSALYLCASSFSTRGDRGNNEQFFGPGTRLTVL.